These 14 T cell receptor beta chains came from one sample sequenced in a study of blood T cell repertoires in COVID-19. Generated by immunoSEQ multiplex PCR, the TCRdb table keeps only in-frame clones and is missing some. The sample includes roughly 200,000 clones, 85% to 90% of them seen just once. The sample taken for sequencing was peripheral blood. These receptors came from a man in his sixties who had recovered from COVID-19.

The chain combines TRBV6-5 with TRBJ2-1, with D hard to call. V dropped 5 bases and J dropped 13 bases, with 12 bases sitting between them. The CDR3 has 11 amino acids. Germline loops: CDR1 MNHEY, CDR2 SVGAGI. The CDR3 loop is CASSRGVLQFF. CDR3 in DNA: TGTGCCAGCAGTCGTGGAGTCCTCCAGTTCTTC.

This chain connects TRBV3-1 (or the pseudogene TRBV3-2) to TRBJ1-4; no clear D. Trimming removed 4 bases from V and 5 bases from J, with 14 bases in between. From germline, CDR1 is LGHDT and CDR2 YNNKEL (reference sequence). This CDR3 is built from 15 residues. The CDR3 here is CASSLLGVGNEKLFF. The CDR3 DNA sequence: TGTGCCAGCAGCCTCCTCGGGGTAGGAAATGAAAAACTGTTTTTT.

The chain employs TRBV9 and TRBJ2-7; TRBD2 matches 12 bases. Germline CDR1 reads SGDLS; CDR2 reads YYNGEE. Trimming removed 2 bases from V and 4 bases from J; junction bases left unmatched: 4. This CDR3 contains 15 residues. DNA for the CDR3: TGTGCCAGCAGCGTCGGGACTAGCGGGTCTTACGAGCAGTACTTC. Its translation: CASSVGTSGSYEQYF.

The J gene is TRBJ1-2, the V gene TRBV13; weak D call: TRBD1 (6 bases). The CDR3 is 13 amino acids. V lost 5 bases, J lost 5 bases, and 12 bases lay in between. CDR1 and CDR2 from the germline V gene are PRHDT and FYEKMQ (reference sequence). The CDR3 region is CASSLDRPYGYTF. The CDR3, as DNA: TGTGCCAGCAGCCTAGACAGGCCTTATGGCTACACCTTC. Drawing the rest from reference TRBV13 and TRBJ1-2, the complete variable domain is AAGVIQSPRHLIKEKRETATLKCYPIPRHDTVYWYQQGPGQDPQFLISFYEKMQSDKGSIPDRFSAQQFSDYHSELNMSSLELGDSALYFCASSLDRPYGYTFGSGTRLTVV.

This chain uses TRBV5-4 with TRBJ1-2; 8 bases are a match to TRBD1. The CDR3 extends over 12 amino acids. Germline V gene sequence: CDR1 SGHNT, CDR2 YYREEE (reference sequence). Trimming cost V 4 bases and J 6 bases; bases outside gene matches: 2. The CDR3, as DNA: TGTGCCAGCAGCCAGGGGGCTGATGGCTACACCTTC. The encoded protein is CASSQGADGYTF. The whole variable domain, filled in from reference TRBV5-4 and TRBJ1-2, reads ETGVTQSPTHLIKTRGQQVTLRCSSQSGHNTVSWYQQALGQGPQFIFQYYREEENGRGNFPPRFSGLQFPNYSSELNVNALELDDSALYLCASSQGADGYTFGSGTRLTVV.

This clone has just one count. Different DNA sequences within this sample yield the same CDR3. The chain carries TRBV5-1 and TRBJ1-1; D possibly corresponds to TRBD1 (5 bases). Between the trimmed V and J ends, which lost 5 bases and 1 base, there was a span of 12 bases. CDR1 SGHRS and CDR2 YFSETQ come from the germline V gene. The CDR3 covers 14 residues. The CDR3 region has the DNA TGCGCCAGCAGTAGGGCGGGGCCGAACACTGAAGCTTTCTTT. Its protein product is CASSRAGPNTEAFF.

The chain has TRBV3-1 (or the pseudogene TRBV3-2) and TRBJ2-5; weak D call: TRBD1 (6 bases). The V end was cut by 1 base, the J end by 8 bases, with 14 bases between. CDR3 length equals 14 residues. CDR1 and CDR2 from the germline V gene are LGHDT and YNNKEL (reference sequence). CDR3 protein: CASSQGPKGGTQYF. The CDR3, as DNA: TGTGCCAGCAGCCAAGGTCCGAAAGGGGGTACCCAGTACTTC.

This rearrangement joins TRBV7-8 to TRBJ2-2; 7 bases are a match to TRBD1. The ends lost 5 bases at V and 9 bases at J; junction bases unmatched: 6. Per the germline V gene, CDR1 is SGHVS and CDR2 is FQNEAQ. The length of the CDR3 is 13 residues. The CDR3 region is CASSLQGFRELFF. In nucleotides, the CDR3 is TGTGCCAGCAGCCTACAGGGGTTTCGGGAGCTGTTTTTT.

Concerning this clone: Its ends do not fully match the called genes, so a read error is possible. V and J are TRBV6-5 and TRBJ1-6, with TRBD1 matching 8 bases. The V gene's germline CDR1 is MNHEY and CDR2 SVGAGI. This CDR3 is built from 14 residues. CDR3 coding DNA: TGTGCCAGCAGGGCAGGACAGGGTAATTTACCCCTCCACTTT. It specifies CASRAGQGNLPLHF.

The rearrangement uses TRBV19 and TRBJ2-3; 15 positions agree with TRBD2. The germline CDR1 and CDR2 sequences are LNHDA and SQIVND (reference sequence). The CDR3 extends over 17 amino acids. With V trimmed by 5 bases and J by 5 bases, 8 bases remained unmatched. This CDR3 is CASSPRTSGRDGDTQYF. CDR3 nucleotides: TGTGCCAGTAGTCCGCGGACTAGCGGGAGGGATGGAGATACGCAGTATTTT.

This clone was counted once. The J gene is TRBJ1-3, the V gene TRBV5-1; 7 nucleotides align to TRBD1. The CDR3 runs to 16 residues. CDR1 and CDR2 from the germline V gene are SGHRS and YFSETQ. V dropped 0 bases and J dropped 2; count of bases not matched to a gene: 5. CDR3 loop: CASSLDPGTAGNTIYF. The CDR3 DNA is TGCGCCAGCAGCTTGGACCCAGGGACAGCTGGAAACACCATATATTTT.

This chain uses TRBV7-8 with TRBJ2-1; 7 bases fit TRBD2. Trimming took 1 base from V and 6 from J; bases not matched to a gene: 12. Germline CDR1 reads SGHVS; CDR2 reads FQNEAQ. The CDR3 is 17 amino acids. CDR3 residues: CASSLGGGRGSGNEQFF. The CDR3 DNA sequence: TGTGCCAGCAGCTTAGGGGGCGGGAGAGGGAGTGGCAATGAGCAGTTCTTC. The entire variable domain, with the rest obtained from reference TRBV7-8 and TRBJ2-1, is as follows: GAGVSQSPRYKVAKRGQDVALRCDPISGHVSLFWYQQALGQGPEFLTYFQNEAQLDKSGLPSDRFFAERPEGSVSTLKIQRTQQEDSAVYLCASSLGGGRGSGNEQFFGPGTRLTVL.

The chain is built from TRBV5-1 and TRBJ1-2, with 7 bases matching TRBD1. Germline CDR1 SGHRS, CDR2 YFSETQ. This CDR3 comprises 15 residues. After removal of 5 bases from V and 0 bases from J, the junction contained 7 bases not matched to a gene. The CDR3 bases are TGCGCCAGCAGTGTACAGGGGTCTTCTAACTATGGCTACACCTTC. Its translation: CASSVQGSSNYGYTF.

V and J are TRBV6-2 or TRBV6-3 and TRBJ2-7, with 8 nucleotides matching TRBD2. The trim removed 2 bases at V and 0 bases at J, leaving 12 bases unmatched. The CDR3 has 18 residues. Germline V CDR1 and CDR2: MNHEY, SVGEGT. The CDR3 region is CASSYEAGGSISSYEQYF. CDR3 nucleotide sequence: TGTGCCAGCAGTTACGAGGCGGGGGGCTCGATTAGCTCCTACGAGCAGTACTTC.